This T cell receptor beta chain was documented in a study of OX40 agonist ivuxolimab in advanced cancers. The assay was immunoSEQ multiplex PCR, and TCRdb's table has in-frame clones only and misses some. Altogether under 90,000 clones are present, 70% to 90% being singletons, with the ten largest covering about 1%. The cohort excluded patients with autoimmune disease history or systemic immunosuppression. This CDR3 spans 16 amino acids. Unmatched junction bases numbered 10, after V lost 6 bases and J lost 2 bases. Germline-derived CDR1 and CDR2 are MDHEN and SYDVKM. This clone showed up just a few times.

The V and J genes are TRBV28 and TRBJ1-3; TRBD1 aligns across 7 bases. The TCR was taken from an adult with an advanced solid tumor such as melanoma, head and neck, liver or kidney cancer. The material sequenced was CD4+ or CD8+ T cells sorted from blood, taken in a trial of the OX40 agonist ivuxolimab. CDR3 region: CASSEVTGKAGNTIYF. CDR3 sequence (DNA): TGTGCCAGCAGCGAAGTGACAGGGAAGGCTGGAAACACCATATATTTT.